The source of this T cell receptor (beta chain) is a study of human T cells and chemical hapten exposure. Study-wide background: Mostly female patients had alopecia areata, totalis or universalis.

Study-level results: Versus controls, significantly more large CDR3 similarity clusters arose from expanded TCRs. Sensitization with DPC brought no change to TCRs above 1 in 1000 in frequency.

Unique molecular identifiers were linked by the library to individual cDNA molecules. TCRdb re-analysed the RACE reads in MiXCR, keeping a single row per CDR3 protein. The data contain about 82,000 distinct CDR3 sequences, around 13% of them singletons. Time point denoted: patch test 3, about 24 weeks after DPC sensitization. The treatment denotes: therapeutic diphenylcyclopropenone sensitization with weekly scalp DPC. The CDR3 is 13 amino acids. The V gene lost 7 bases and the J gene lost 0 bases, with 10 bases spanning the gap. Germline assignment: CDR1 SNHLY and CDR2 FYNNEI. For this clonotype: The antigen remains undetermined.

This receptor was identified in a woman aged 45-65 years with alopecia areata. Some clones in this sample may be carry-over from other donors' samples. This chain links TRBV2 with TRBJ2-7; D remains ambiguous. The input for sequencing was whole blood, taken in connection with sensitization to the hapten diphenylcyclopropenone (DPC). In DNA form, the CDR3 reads TGTGCCAGCACGGCGGTGATCTCCTACGAGCAGTACTTC. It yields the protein CASTAVISYEQYF.